This T cell receptor (beta chain) emerged from a study of tumor-infiltrating lymphocytes in primary liver carcinoma. Study-level background: Roughly 3.5 to 8 million productive TCRbeta reads were obtained per sample, with similar numbers across tissue types. Findings of the study overall: Significantly greater top-250-clone fractions characterized tumors relative to blood (p = 0.039).

The authors took blood RNA from unsorted whole blood and also extracted germline DNA. None of the patients had received treatment, and all had chronic HBV infection. Total RNA amounting to 500 ng was the source from which TCR beta cDNA was made with a constant-region primer. ARM-PCR, slightly modified, supplied the TCR beta libraries through three nested multiplex PCR rounds. For 10 cycles apiece, the opening two PCR rounds ran with TRBV1-TRBV30 forward primers and a C-beta reverse primer. TCRdb redid the calling of the multiplex PCR reads with MiXCR, one entry per CDR3 protein. The table records fewer than 400,000 distinct CDR3 sequences, 55% to 65% of them present only once. Germline lookup yields CDR1 SGHKS and CDR2 YYEKEE (reference sequence). The CDR3 spans 17 residues. About this clonotype itself: Antigen: not known. Just one base apart from a much larger clone, this may be a read error.

The V call is TRBV5-5, the J call TRBJ1-5, with D uncertain. Sequencing input: peripheral blood. This receptor was obtained from a man in his forties or fifties with primary liver carcinoma and hepatitis B virus infection. CDR3 loop: CASSLGPVMEHNHPQHF. DNA for the CDR3: TGTGCCAGCAGCTTGGGCCCAGTCATGGAGCATAATCATCCCCAGCATTTT.